This is a list of T cell receptor beta chains from one sample in a study of blood T cell repertoires in COVID-19. Libraries were prepared by immunoSEQ multiplex PCR; TCRdb keeps only in-frame clonotypes and omits some of them. Found here are over 150,000 clones, over 60% of them singletons; the top ten hold 3.5% to 4.5%. The sequencing input was peripheral blood. Receptors were obtained from a woman of 80 years or more with acute or convalescent COVID-19. Each CDR3 is given with its conserved first and last residue. Each record gives: CDR3 DNA, CDR3 protein, J gene, D gene, clone size, CDR3 length, V gene. D genes are given only for firm matches. Not all rows give a size; the values are once, few, many and, for expanded clones, a class.

CDR3nt: TGTGCCAGCAGCAAGGACCCCTACGGGGGCAATGAGCAGTTCTTC
CDR3aa: CASSKDPYGGNEQFF
j_gene: TRBJ2-1
d_gene: .
abundance: .
len: 15
v_gene: TRBV7-9

CDR3nt: TGTGCTAGTGGTTTGAGGGCGGGGGGGCAAGATACGCAGTATTTT
CDR3aa: CASGLRAGGQDTQYF
j_gene: TRBJ2-3
d_gene: TRBD2
abundance: .
len: 15
v_gene: TRBV12-5

CDR3nt: TGCGCCAGCAGCTTGAGGGGACAGCAAACTGGAAACACCATATATTTT
CDR3aa: CASSLRGQQTGNTIYF
j_gene: TRBJ1-3
d_gene: TRBD1
abundance: few
len: 16
v_gene: TRBV5-1

CDR3nt: TGCGCCAGCAGCGCCGGAGGTCGGGAGAGTGAGCAGTTCTTC
CDR3aa: CASSAGGRESEQFF
j_gene: TRBJ2-1
d_gene: .
abundance: .
len: 14
v_gene: TRBV5-1

CDR3nt: TGTGCCTGGAGTGTTGGGGGGGCGGTAGAGACCCAGTACTTC
CDR3aa: CAWSVGGAVETQYF
j_gene: TRBJ2-5
d_gene: .
abundance: .
len: 14
v_gene: TRBV30

CDR3nt: TGTGCCAAACGAGAACCGGGACAGTACTACGAGCAGTACTTC
CDR3aa: CAKREPGQYYEQYF
j_gene: TRBJ2-7
d_gene: TRBD1
abundance: once
len: 14
v_gene: TRBV27

CDR3nt: TGTGCCAGCAGCAAAGATGGAGGAGGGGAGGTCGAGCAGTACTTC
CDR3aa: CASSKDGGGEVEQYF
j_gene: TRBJ2-7
d_gene: .
abundance: .
len: 15
v_gene: TRBV21-1

CDR3nt: TGTGCCAGTAGTTCTCGACATGGGACCGGGGAGCTGTTTTTT
CDR3aa: CASSSRHGTGELFF
j_gene: TRBJ2-2
d_gene: .
abundance: once
len: 14
v_gene: TRBV19

CDR3nt: TGTGCCAGCAGCTCGGCCGATCAGGGGGAAATCACCTCACCCCTCCACTTT
CDR3aa: CASSSADQGEITSPLHF
j_gene: TRBJ1-6
d_gene: TRBD1
abundance: .
len: 17
v_gene: TRBV5-6

CDR3nt: TGCAGTGCTAGTAGTCTTAACGGGGCTAACTATGGCTACACCTTC
CDR3aa: CSASSLNGANYGYTF
j_gene: TRBJ1-2
d_gene: .
abundance: .
len: 15
v_gene: TRBV20-1

CDR3nt: TGTGCCAGCAGCCGCGGACAGGGTGATCTCCCTTACGAGCAGTACTTC
CDR3aa: CASSRGQGDLPYEQYF
j_gene: TRBJ2-7
d_gene: TRBD1
abundance: .
len: 16
v_gene: TRBV6-6

CDR3nt: TGTGCCAGTGCAGGGGCCCACTCTGGAAACACCATATATTTT
CDR3aa: CASAGAHSGNTIYF
j_gene: TRBJ1-3
d_gene: .
abundance: .
len: 14
v_gene: TRBV19

CDR3nt: TGTGCCAGCAGCCCACAGGGGAGGACTGAAGCTTTCTTT
CDR3aa: CASSPQGRTEAFF
j_gene: TRBJ1-1
d_gene: TRBD1
abundance: .
len: 13
v_gene: TRBV7-2

CDR3nt: TGTGCCAGCAGTCAGGCAGAAAACACCGGGGAGCTGTTTTTT
CDR3aa: CASSQAENTGELFF
j_gene: TRBJ2-2
d_gene: .
abundance: few
len: 14
v_gene: TRBV6-1

CDR3nt: TGTGCCAGCAGTTACTCCGTTCAGGGAAATCAGCCCCAGCATTTT
CDR3aa: CASSYSVQGNQPQHF
j_gene: TRBJ1-5
d_gene: .
abundance: .
len: 15
v_gene: TRBV6-5

CDR3nt: TGTGCCACCAGCAGAGAGGGACAGCCCCAGCACGGTTCGCAGTATTTT
CDR3aa: CATSREGQPQHGSQYF
j_gene: TRBJ2-3
d_gene: TRBD1
abundance: .
len: 16
v_gene: TRBV15